This T cell receptor beta chain was retrieved from a study of vaccination and CD4 T cells after COVID-19. Study information: Every participant was given two doses of BNT162b2 or mRNA-1273 vaccine. General study results and limits: Median approximately 84% of reactive clones detected in convalescent patients emerged only post-vaccination.

The CDR3 consists of 19 residues. Germline CDR1 reads DFQATT; CDR2 reads SNEGSKA (reference sequence). Time point here: late sampling 161 to 241 days after vaccination in a few convalescent patients. Treatment of the sample: approximately nine-day PBMC culture with coronavirus spike peptide pools or control peptides (ViraFEST assay). Sequenced with the Oncomine TCR Beta short-read assay was DNA taken from cultured CD4+ T cells. Genomic DNA was drawn out of CD4+ T cells grown in culture. Each CDR3 protein is one row after TCRdb ran MiXCR on the PCR reads. The sample gives about 18,000 distinct CDR3 sequences, around 47% of which show up once; 20% is in the top ten. A remark on this clonotype: Its antigen is unknown. One end of the junction is discordant with germline, which a read error may explain.

The material was CD4+ T cells from blood, cultured in vitro, obtained about 7 months after SARS-CoV-2 vaccination. The rearrangement links TRBV20-1 to TRBJ2-3, with D perhaps being TRBD1 or TRBD2 (6 bases each). The clonotype comes from a human donor who had recovered from COVID-19. In DNA form, the CDR3 reads TGCAGCGCTAAGCCCGTAGCGGAACAGGAGTCGGGGGCTACAGATACGCAGTATTTT. Protein: CSAKPVAEQESGATDTQYF.